The T cell receptor beta chain under discussion was sequenced for a study of blood T cell repertoires in COVID-19 (TCRdb year 2020). At the level of the whole study: Samples from collaborators originated in the United States, Italy and Spain and spanned both the acute and convalescent phases of COVID-19. The prospective study material was composed of cDNA or gDNA derived from T cells, B-cell-depleted T cells, or PBMCs. Samples were obtained from the ongoing ImmuneRACE study (first 160 participants) and from approximately 1,200 subjects provided by 6 global collaborators. Sample metadata almost always included a de-identified subject ID, COVID-19 status, age in years and sex. The dataset comprised deeply sampled blood TCRbeta repertoires from subjects exposed to, actively infected with, or recovered from COVID-19. Where available, HLA class I and class II types were obtained from metadata supplied by the sample provider rather than from assay-based typing. The repertoires were made available in a free public database intended to serve as a resource for research on the immune response to SARS-CoV-2. What the work shows at the level of the full study, not this receptor alone: Clinical and demographic metadata were provided uncurated, with the amount varying by source and participant.

The immunoSEQ Assay, a bias-controlled multiplex PCR, was used to amplify TCRbeta CDR3 regions from genomic DNA. On the authors' methods: Nucleated cell counts per sample were estimated from amplification of reference gene primers within the assay. To quantify the absolute abundance of each unique TCRbeta CDR3 rearrangement, sequence reads were collapsed and filtered. For each sample, productive Simpson clonality was calculated by taking the square root of Simpson's diversity index across productive rearrangements. TCRdb took over this immuneACCESS table, retaining in-frame rearrangements with V and J assigned. Such tables are incomplete; in checked studies, under half of the missing clones stem from an unresolved V gene, and the remainder is unexplained. The V and J calls and clone size were taken over from that table, and D and trimming were inferred from the DNA. The sample table records more than 150,000 clones; 81% of these occur just once. The ten largest clones add up to 9% to 15% of the sample.

One collaborating source in Seattle enrolled patients while the patients were actively infected and followed the patients over time throughout the course of disease. Whole blood was collected in K2EDTA tubes by collaborating institutions according to the institutions' own protocols. For TCRbeta analysis, collaborators shipped samples in one of three forms: frozen whole blood, isolated PBMCs, or DNA extracted from either of those sample types. The CDR3 spans 20 residues, from the cysteine through the phenylalanine. The kept DNA is CDR3 alone, 60 bases in frame from the first base. About this clone: Its specific antigen is unknown. No base quality information exists; no much larger clone differs at one position.

The V gene is TRBV21-1 and the J gene is TRBJ2-6; the table's TRBD1 call for D was not verified on the DNA. TRBV21-1 counts as a pseudogene. The TCR comes from an elderly woman with COVID-19, enrolled during active disease. The specimen was peripheral blood. The CDR3 protein sequence reads: CASSKGETGDFGMRSNVLTF. The nucleotide sequence reads as follows: TGTGCCAGCAGCAAAGGAGAGACAGGGGACTTTGGTATGAGGTCCAACGTCCTGACTTTC.